The clone carrying this T cell receptor beta chain came up once. CDR3 size: 15 residues. Trimming took off 3 bases at V and 2 bases at J, with 13 bases between the two ends. Germline lookup yields CDR1 MNHNS and CDR2 SASEGT. The sample belongs to a study of Ad26.COV2.S vaccination and SARS-CoV-2 variants. The sample's treatment: around 19 received Ad26.COV2.S at low or high dose, single or two shots; five or six received placebo; per-sample allocation not given. After the first vaccine or placebo injection, samples were drawn on day 63. Using immunoSEQ multiplex PCR, the repertoire was profiled, and TCRdb retains in-frame clones only, with some absent. The table lists roughly 400,000 clones, about 90% of them singletons.

The origin of this receptor is a person between 18 and 65 years old who received the Ad26.COV2.S COVID-19 vaccine or a placebo. The source material was peripheral blood, sampled in a trial of Ad26.COV2.S vaccine versus placebo. J is TRBJ2-5 and V is TRBV6-1, with D maybe TRBD2 (6 bases). CDR3 region: CASSEGGTPQETQYF. CDR3 nucleotide sequence: TGTGCCAGCAGTGAGGGTGGGACTCCGCAAGAGACCCAGTACTTC.